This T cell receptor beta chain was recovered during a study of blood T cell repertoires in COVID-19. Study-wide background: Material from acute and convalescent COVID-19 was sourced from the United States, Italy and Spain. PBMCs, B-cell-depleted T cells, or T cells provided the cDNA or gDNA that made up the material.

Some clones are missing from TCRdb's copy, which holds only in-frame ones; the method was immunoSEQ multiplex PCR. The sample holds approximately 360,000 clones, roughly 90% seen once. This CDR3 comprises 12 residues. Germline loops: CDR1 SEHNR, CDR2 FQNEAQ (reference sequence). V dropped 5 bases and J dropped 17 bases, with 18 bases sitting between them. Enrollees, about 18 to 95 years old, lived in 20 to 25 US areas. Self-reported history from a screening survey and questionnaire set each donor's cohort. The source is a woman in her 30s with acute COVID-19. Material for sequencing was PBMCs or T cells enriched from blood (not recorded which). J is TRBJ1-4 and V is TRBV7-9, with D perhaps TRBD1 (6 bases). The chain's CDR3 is CASSPETGSPFF. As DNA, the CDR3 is TGTGCCAGCAGCCCAGAGACAGGTTCCCCTTTTTTT.